This TCR beta chain was identified in a study of cytomegalovirus exposure and HLA in healthy donors. General observations from the study: The Asian-associated ancestry cluster reportedly had fewer N-insertions than the 666-donor mean in a later analysis. A later analysis found most CMV-associated TCR beta chains apparently HLA-restricted.

CDR1 is SGHNT and CDR2 is YYREEE in the germline V gene (reference sequence). This CDR3 is built from 16 residues. Losses at the gene ends were 1 base for V and 6 bases for J; bases not matched to a gene: 9. A multiplex PCR was run with 60 Vbeta primers and 13 Jbeta primers. The protocol was immunoSEQ multiplex PCR, while the TCRdb copy is restricted to in-frame clones and leaves out a portion. The sample consists of about 98,000 clones, roughly 81% of them appearing once. A remark on this clone: The antigen is not known.

The receptor's source is a man in his forties or fifties in good health and CMV-seronegative. This sequence joins TRBV5-4 and TRBJ2-7; 11 bases align to TRBD1. What was sequenced was PBMCs. CDR3 amino acids: CASSLLVGQGAREQYF. CDR3 sequence (DNA): TGTGCCAGCAGCTTGCTTGTTGGACAGGGGGCTCGCGAGCAGTACTTC. The entire variable domain, with the rest obtained from reference TRBV5-4 and TRBJ2-7, is as follows: ETGVTQSPTHLIKTRGQQVTLRCSSQSGHNTVSWYQQALGQGPQFIFQYYREEENGRGNFPPRFSGLQFPNYSSELNVNALELDDSALYLCASSLLVGQGAREQYFGPGTRLTVT.